Here is one TCR beta chain with its context. Antigen unknown. The CDR3 is 14 amino acids. Germline CDR1 is SGHTA and CDR2 is FQGTGA. The sample comes from a study of monozygotic twins with inflammatory bowel disease. Study conclusions and caveats: IBD patients share fewer clonotypes with other people than healthy twins do, especially with disease activity. Healthy co-twins had higher TCRbeta inverse Simpson diversity than their IBD twins. Findings did not support one strong IBD-associated signal or clonotype.

UMIs containing a 6-nucleotide sample barcode were added via template switching. TCRdb reprocessed the 5' RACE reads and keeps a single row for each CDR3 protein, giving no DNA. The sample includes about 300,000 distinct CDR3 sequences. The TCR comes from a human donor with ulcerative colitis or Crohn's disease, or a healthy co-twin of an affected twin (not recorded which). Sequencing was carried out using blood. The rearrangement uses TRBV7-3 and TRBJ2-1; TCRdb outputs TRBD2, but without DNA this stays unchecked. CDR3 sequence: CASSLGDWYNEQFF.